A selection of T cell receptor beta chains follows, all from one sample in a study of OX40 agonist ivuxolimab in advanced cancers. Sequencing was performed with immunoSEQ multiplex PCR; in TCRdb, only in-frame clones are kept and a portion is missing. Of more than 25,000 clones in the sample, around 87% were seen once. The sample was CD4+ or CD8+ T cells sorted from blood, taken in a trial of the OX40 agonist ivuxolimab. Source of these receptors: an adult with an advanced solid tumor such as melanoma, head and neck, liver or kidney cancer. Both conserved end residues are part of each CDR3.

J gene	V gene	CDR3 protein
TRBJ2-7	TRBV2	CASKDYPLTYEQYF
TRBJ2-2	TRBV11-3	CASSDGNTGELFF
TRBJ2-2	TRBV9	CASRPGDRDTGELFF
TRBJ1-1	TRBV27	CASSLRGNTEAFF
TRBJ1-2	TRBV10-1	CASSEAGNYGYTF
TRBJ2-2	TRBV2	CASGRRTGELFF
TRBJ2-1	TRBV28	CASRSHLANEQFF
TRBJ2-1	TRBV6-1	CASSADVYNEQFF
TRBJ1-4	TRBV28	CASSPTGRGNEKLFF
TRBJ1-3	TRBV19	CASSIRWGQGEAGNTIYF
TRBJ2-7	TRBV27	CASSFSPGTGVYEQYF
TRBJ2-1	TRBV7-8	CASSELAETRNEQFF
TRBJ2-7	TRBV28	CASSQEGTSVSSYEQYF
TRBJ2-7	TRBV19	CASSITSGSGEQYF
TRBJ2-7	TRBV11-3	CASSLEAESSYHEQYF
TRBJ2-7	TRBV27	CASSLEGTGFHEQYF
TRBJ1-2	TRBV9	CASSVEWGGPTNYGYTF
TRBJ2-7	TRBV9	CASSVVGGYEQYF
TRBJ2-7	TRBV7-6	CASSPPGRDYGQYF
TRBJ2-1	TRBV7-2	CASSLEWKGDEQFF
TRBJ2-3	TRBV15	CATSHRTDTQYF
TRBJ2-7	TRBV10-3	CAISETTSGRTYEQYF
TRBJ2-3	TRBV4-1	CASSQDQIADTQYF
TRBJ2-2	TRBV27	CASSLSGGSGTGELFF
TRBJ1-2	TRBV7-2	CASSLLRADYGYTF
TRBJ2-7	TRBV7-2	CASSLTDSYEQYF
TRBJ2-1	TRBV29-1	CSARDSSMEQFF
TRBJ2-3	TRBV9	CASSYDGATDTQYF
TRBJ2-1	TRBV27	CASSILGGLSINEQFF
TRBJ2-1	TRBV4-2	CASSQEDSFYNEQFF
TRBJ2-1	TRBV19	CASSISGSSYNEQFF
TRBJ2-1	TRBV19	CASRTPSNNEQFF
TRBJ2-1	TRBV7-8	CASSEDSSYNEQFF
TRBJ2-3	TRBV18	CASSPRRTSGPRADTQYF
TRBJ2-1	TRBV6-6	CASSKPGQGHNEQFF
TRBJ2-7	TRBV19	CATSQGLYEQYF
-	TRBV11-3	CASSPPPRGRVDEQYF
TRBJ2-1	TRBV2	CASIASGSDANCEQFF
TRBJ1-1	TRBV28	CASSLYRAEAFF
TRBJ2-2	TRBV18	CASSPSGTPNTGELFF
TRBJ1-5	TRBV6-1	CASSDLGDYSNQPQHF
TRBJ2-7	TRBV5-1	CASAGPQYYEQYF
TRBJ2-7	TRBV4-3	CASSQGGASEQYF
TRBJ1-5	TRBV7-9	CASSPPGREGQPQHF
TRBJ2-1	TRBV11-2	CASSLLGGSGNEQFF
TRBJ2-1	TRBV5-1	CARWANEQFF
TRBJ2-5	TRBV10-3	CAISDPTSGEETQYF
TRBJ2-7	TRBV27	CASSLNGAGLNYEQYF
TRBJ1-5	TRBV4-1	CASSPQGSNSNQPQHF
TRBJ2-7	TRBV5-6	CASNFGTALTIKQYF
TRBJ1-1	TRBV6-1	CASSEWGQSVNTEAFF
-	TRBV28	CASSLFGLAPNEQYF
TRBJ2-2	TRBV7-9	CASGSFTGELFF